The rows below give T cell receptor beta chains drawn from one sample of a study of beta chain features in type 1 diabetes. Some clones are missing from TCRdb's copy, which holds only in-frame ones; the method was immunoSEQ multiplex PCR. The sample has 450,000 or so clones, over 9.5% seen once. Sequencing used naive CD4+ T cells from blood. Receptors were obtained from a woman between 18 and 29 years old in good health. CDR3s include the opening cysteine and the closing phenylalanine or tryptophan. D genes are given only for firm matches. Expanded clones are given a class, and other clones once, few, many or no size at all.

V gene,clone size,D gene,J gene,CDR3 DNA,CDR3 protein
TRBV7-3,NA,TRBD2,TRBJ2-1,TGTGCCAGCAGCCTGACTAGCGGGCGCCCCAATGAGCAGTTCTTC,CASSLTSGRPNEQFF
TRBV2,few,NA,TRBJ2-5,TGTGCCAGCAGTCCCTCAGAGACCCAGTACTTC,CASSPSETQYF
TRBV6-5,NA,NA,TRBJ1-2,TGTGCCAGCAGTACCCAGGGGTGGGTCTATGGCTACACCTTC,CASSTQGWVYGYTF
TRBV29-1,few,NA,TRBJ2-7,TGCAGCGTTGGGGTAGATTCCTACGAGCAGTACTTC,CSVGVDSYEQYF
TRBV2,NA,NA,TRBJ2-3,TGTGCCAGCAGCGGGAAATCGGGCACAGATACGCAGTATTTT,CASSGKSGTDTQYF
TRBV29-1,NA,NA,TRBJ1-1,TGCAGCGTTGAAGATCGGGGCAGGGGCACTGAAGCTTTCTTT,CSVEDRGRGTEAFF
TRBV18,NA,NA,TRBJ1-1,TGTGCCAGCTCACCAGGACGGTCGAACACTGAAGCTTTCTTT,CASSPGRSNTEAFF
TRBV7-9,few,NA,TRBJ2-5,TGTGCCAGCAGCTCCTCGGGGCTAAAGTCAGGGACCCAGTACTTC,CASSSSGLKSGTQYF
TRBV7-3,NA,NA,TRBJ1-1,TGTGCCAGCAGCCCCGGGGGCATCACTGAAGCTTTCTTT,CASSPGGITEAFF
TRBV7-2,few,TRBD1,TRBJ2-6,TGTGCCAGCAGCTTAGTAGGGACAGCTGGGGCCAACGTCCTGACTTTC,CASSLVGTAGANVLTF
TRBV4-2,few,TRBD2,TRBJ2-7,TGTGCCAGCAGCCGACTACTAGCGGGAGGGTCTCAGGGCTACGAGCAGTACTTC,CASSRLLAGGSQGYEQYF
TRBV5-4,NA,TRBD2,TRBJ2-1,TGTGCCAGCAGCTTGGCCAAACTAGCGGGAGGGCCCCTAAATGAGCAGTTCTTC,CASSLAKLAGGPLNEQFF
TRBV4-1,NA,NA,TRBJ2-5,TGCGCCAGCAGCCAAGTCCAGCAAGAGACCCAGTACTTC,CASSQVQQETQYF
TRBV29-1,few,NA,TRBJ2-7,TGCAGCGTTGTCCCGAACAGGGGGGGCTACGAGCAGTACTTC,CSVVPNRGGYEQYF
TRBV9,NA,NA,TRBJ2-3,TGTGCCAGCAGCGTGGGGTGGCAGACCGGGGATACGCAGTATTTT,CASSVGWQTGDTQYF
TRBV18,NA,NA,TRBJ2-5,TGTGCCAGCTCCTGGGTTCAAGAGACCCAGTACTTC,CASSWVQETQYF
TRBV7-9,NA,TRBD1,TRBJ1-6,TGTGCCACCCAACCGGACAGGCGTAATTCACCCCTCCACTTT,CATQPDRRNSPLHF
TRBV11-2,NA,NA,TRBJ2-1,TGTGCCAGCAGCTTAGATAGGGTAGGGGGGAATGAGCAGTTCTTC,CASSLDRVGGNEQFF
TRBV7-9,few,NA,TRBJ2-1,TGTGCCAGCAGAATAGCTGGGTCGCCCGCCAATGAGCAGTTCTTC,CASRIAGSPANEQFF
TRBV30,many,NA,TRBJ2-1,TGTGCCTGGAGCGACGCCAGCTCCTACAATGAGCAGTTCTTC,CAWSDASSYNEQFF